These T cell receptor beta chains were read from a single sample in a study of T cell repertoires in cytomegalovirus infection. These receptors lack a known antigen. TCRdb reprocessed the reads via MiXCR and lists one record per CDR3 protein. This table holds roughly 860,000 distinct CDR3 sequences, approximately 32% found once. The sequencing here drew on cultured CD8+ T cells from PBMCs, taken from culture after CMV antigen stimulation. Every receptor here comes from a human donor in good health (CMV status not recorded). Some clones in this sample may be carry-over from other donors' samples. The conserved cysteine and the conserved F or W are not part of the CDR3 here.

v_gene,j_gene,CDR3aa
TRBV6-2/TRBV6-3,TRBJ1-5,ASRTLQGASQPQH
TRBV2,TRBJ2-6,ASIPLSGANVLT
TRBV6-5,TRBJ2-2,ASSFDVGGNTGELF
TRBV19,TRBJ2-1,ASSIVSGDSSSGQF
TRBV7-4,TRBJ1-5,ASSWNRQLNQPQH
TRBV2,TRBJ2-1,ASSEEGQEYNEQF
TRBV6-1,TRBJ2-5,ASTTGGETQY
TRBV27,TRBJ2-1,ASSLSQSSYNEQF
TRBV7-2,TRBJ1-1,ASSDTGVLGTEAF
TRBV23-1,TRBJ2-2,ASKLLCGGQNTGELF
TRBV19,TRBJ1-1,ASSIQTGRNTEAF